This T cell receptor (beta chain) was profiled in a study of cytotoxic CD8 clonotypes in ibrutinib-treated CLL. Study-wide context: Patients gave response samples after a median about 12 months of treatment, range 6 to 36. Broader study findings: Public clonotypes were uncommon and contracted or stayed stable on treatment.

Of note for this clone: The antigen remains unidentified. The same CDR3 arises from other DNA sequences in this sample as well.

Sequencing sought depths of 1 in 200,000 to 1 in 1 million T cells. Only in-frame clones appear in the TCRdb table, and some are missing; sequencing was by immunoSEQ multiplex PCR. The sample lists some 140,000 clones, approximately 90% occurring once. Germline V CDR1 and CDR2: MDHEN, SYDVKM. This CDR3 has 12 amino acids. The germline V and J ends were trimmed by 5 bases and 3 bases, with 8 bases remaining between them. The chain combines TRBV28 with TRBJ2-7, with D possibly matching TRBD2 (6 bases). The material was PBMCs, obtained after 12 months of ibrutinib treatment. The TCR sequence derives from a human donor with chronic lymphocytic leukemia. The DNA of the CDR3 is TGTGCCAGCAGTCTGGGGGGCTACGAGCAGTACTTC. As protein: CASSLGGYEQYF.